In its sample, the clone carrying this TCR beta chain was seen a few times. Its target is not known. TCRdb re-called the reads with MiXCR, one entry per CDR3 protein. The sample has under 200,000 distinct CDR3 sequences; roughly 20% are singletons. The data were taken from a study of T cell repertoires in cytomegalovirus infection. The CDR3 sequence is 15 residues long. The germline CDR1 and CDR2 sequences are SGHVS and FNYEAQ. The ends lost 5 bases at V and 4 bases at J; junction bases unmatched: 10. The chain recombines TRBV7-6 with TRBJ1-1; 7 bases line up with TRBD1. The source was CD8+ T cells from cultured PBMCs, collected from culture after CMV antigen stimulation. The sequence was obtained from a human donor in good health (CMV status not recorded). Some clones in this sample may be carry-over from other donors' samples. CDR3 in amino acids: CASSPRQGGGTEAFF. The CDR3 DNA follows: TGTGCCAGCAGCCCCCGACAGGGAGGCGGCACTGAAGCTTTCTTT.